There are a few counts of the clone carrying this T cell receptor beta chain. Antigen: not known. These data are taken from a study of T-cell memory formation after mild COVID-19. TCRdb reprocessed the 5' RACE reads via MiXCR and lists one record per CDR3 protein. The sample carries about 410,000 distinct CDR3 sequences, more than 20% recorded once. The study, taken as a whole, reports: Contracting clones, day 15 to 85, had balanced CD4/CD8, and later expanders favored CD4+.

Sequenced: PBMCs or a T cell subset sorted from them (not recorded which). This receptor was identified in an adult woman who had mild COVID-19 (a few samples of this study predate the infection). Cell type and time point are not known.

The CDR3 protein is CASSMVGAGNEQFF. CDR3 nucleotides: TGTGCCAGTAGTATGGTGGGAGCTGGGAATGAGCAGTTCTTC. The chain couples TRBV19 to TRBJ2-1; TRBD2 is a possible D gene (5 bases). This CDR3 is built from 14 residues. The germline CDR1 and CDR2 sequences are LNHDA and SQIVND (reference sequence). V was clipped by 3 bases and J by 7 bases, with 13 bases between them.